This T cell receptor (beta chain) was recorded in a study of CD8+CD57+ T cells in acquired aplastic anemia. Study results and caveats: The same twenty-nine CD8+ CDR3 sequences occurred in patients and in controls.

In regard to this clonotype: No antigen is known for it.

Genomic DNA provided the template from which TCR beta VDJ and CDR3 profiles were obtained. TCRdb re-derived calls from the reads in MiXCR, one entry per CDR3 protein. The table includes hundreds of thousands of distinct CDR3 sequences, less than 35% detected once. The CDR3 is made up of 15 amino acids. V gave up 1 base and J gave up 4 bases, with 14 bases separating them. Germline V lookup: CDR1 SGHDN, CDR2 FVKESK. Flow cytometry had shown expanded CD8+CD57+ cells in the patients chosen for sequencing. The chain uses TRBV14 and TRBJ2-7, with a weak D call TRBD2 (6 bases). The receptor comes from a human donor with aplastic anemia. The sequencing sample was made of sorted CD4+, CD8+, or CD8+CD57+ T cells (not recorded which) from PBMCs. The CDR3 DNA reads as TGTGCCAGCAGCCAAGGCTTTGGGGGGAATTACGAGCAGTACTTC. This encodes CASSQGFGGNYEQYF.